This T cell receptor beta chain was retrieved from a study of T-cell reconstitution after alpha-beta-depleted transplantation in children. The CDR3 spans 16 residues. Trimming took off 4 bases at V and 1 base at J, with 16 bases between the two ends. Library preparation (for TCRbeta) was performed with unique molecular identifiers. One entry per CDR3 protein results from TCRdb running MiXCR on the PCR reads. The table records roughly 790,000 distinct CDR3 sequences, approximately 15% of them present only once. The chain has TRBV12-3 or TRBV12-4 and TRBJ1-1, with D unclear. This TCR derives from a male patient aged 5 to 17 who had a stem cell transplant for acute lymphoblastic leukemia, so the T cells may come from the graft donor. The specimen was PBMCs, mostly from graft donor cells, collected 360 days after TCRalphabeta/CD19-depleted stem cell transplant. Here the CDR3 reads CASSCLTLVENTEAFF. The CDR3 coding sequence is TGTGCCAGCAGTTGCTTAACCCTGGTGGAGAACACTGAAGCTTTCTTT.